These T cell receptor beta chains were read from a single sample in a study of radiation and T cells in renal cell carcinoma. Sequenced by immunoSEQ multiplex PCR; TCRdb stores in-frame clones only, minus some. Seen here are 150,000 or so clones, around four fifths observed once, and the top ten hold 20% to 25%. Source: blood, taken from a patient whose treatment included radiotherapy and nephrectomy. These receptors were collected from a woman aged 45-65 years with renal cell carcinoma. The CDR3 runs from the conserved cysteine through the conserved F or W. A D gene is named only where the DNA matches it firmly. For some rows the clone size is stated as once, few or many, or as a class when expanded; others skip it.

v_gene,j_gene,d_gene,abundance,CDR3nt,CDR3aa
TRBV11-3,TRBJ2-1,-,once,TGTGCCAGCAGCTTACGGGCCGGGGTTGGCCTCAATGAGCAGTTCTTC,CASSLRAGVGLNEQFF
TRBV6-5,TRBJ1-2,-,-,TGTGCCAGCAGTCCTTGGGGGCAAGAACGAGGCTACACCTTC,CASSPWGQERGYTF
TRBV4-3,TRBJ2-1,-,-,TGCGCCAGCAGCCATACAGGAGCTAATGAGCAGTTCTTC,CASSHTGANEQFF
TRBV7-8,TRBJ2-5,TRBD2,-,TGTGCCAGCAGAGTAGGGTATCTAGCGGGGGTACAAGAGACCCAGTACTTC,CASRVGYLAGVQETQYF
TRBV6-6,TRBJ1-2,-,-,TGTGCCAGCAGTTACTCGAGTGGGGGAGAGGGCTACACCTTC,CASSYSSGGEGYTF
TRBV9,TRBJ2-3,-,-,TGTGCCAGCAGTGCGTTTGGCGATACGCAGTATTTT,CASSAFGDTQYF
TRBV4-3,TRBJ2-1,TRBD2,-,TGCGCCAGCAGCCGGGACCCGCCGACTAGCGCAACGACCAATGAGCAGTTCTTC,CASSRDPPTSATTNEQFF
TRBV19,TRBJ2-7,TRBD2,-,TGTGCCAGTAGTATTTCCCTAGCGGGGGGGCCGTACGAGCAGTACTTC,CASSISLAGGPYEQYF
TRBV6-1,TRBJ1-2,-,once,TGTGCCAGCACCCCCCTCAGGGAGGCCTCCAGGGGCTACACCTTC,CASTPLREASRGYTF
TRBV5-4,TRBJ2-7,TRBD2,-,TGTGCCAGCAGCCCGGGGGGGGCCTACGAGCAGTACTTC,CASSPGGAYEQYF
TRBV30,TRBJ2-6,-,-,TGTGCCTGGAGTCGAGGACGAGCGAGGGTTGGGGCCAACGTCCTGACTTTC,CAWSRGRARVGANVLTF
TRBV28,TRBJ2-7,-,-,TGTGCCAGCAGTCCCTTCCACGAGCAGTACTTC,CASSPFHEQYF
TRBV5-1,TRBJ2-7,-,-,TGCGCCAGCAGCCGGATTTCTGATTACGAGCAGTACTTC,CASSRISDYEQYF
TRBV5-1,TRBJ2-2,TRBD1,-,TGCGCCAGCAGCGCCGGACAGGGGCCCGGGGAGCTGTTTTTT,CASSAGQGPGELFF
TRBV27,TRBJ2-3,TRBD1,-,TGTGCCAGCAGTTTTCGTAGGACAGGGGGAGCAGATACGCAGTATTTT,CASSFRRTGGADTQYF
TRBV10-3,TRBJ1-1,-,-,TGTGCCATCAGTGAGTCGGAAGGGGGGAACACTGAAGCTTTCTTT,CAISESEGGNTEAFF
TRBV6-1,TRBJ1-5,-,-,TGTGCCAGCAGTTGGGGTTCCAATCAGCCCCAGCATTTT,CASSWGSNQPQHF
TRBV5-6,TRBJ2-1,TRBD1,few,TGTGCCAGCGCCGGCTATTACAGGGGTAGTGAGCAGTTCTTC,CASAGYYRGSEQFF
TRBV7-9,TRBJ1-4,-,-,TGTGCCAGCAGCAGAGGGGCCCAGGAAAAACTGTTTTTT,CASSRGAQEKLFF
TRBV6-5,TRBJ2-1,-,-,TGTGCCAGCAGTTCGGTCAGCTCCTACAATGAGCAGTTCTTC,CASSSVSSYNEQFF
TRBV28,TRBJ2-5,-,-,TGTGCCAGCAGTTTCGACAGGACCCAAGAGACCCAGTACTTC,CASSFDRTQETQYF
TRBV4-3,TRBJ1-5,-,-,TGCGCCAGCAGCCAAGATTTCACAGTTAGCAATCAGCCCCAGCATTTT,CASSQDFTVSNQPQHF
TRBV5-5,TRBJ2-7,TRBD1,-,TGTGCCAGCAGCTCCGGGACAGGGGGTTTCTACGAGCAGTACTTC,CASSSGTGGFYEQYF
TRBV27,TRBJ2-7,-,few,TGTGCCAGCAGTTTATCGGGCAGCTACGAGCAGTACTTC,CASSLSGSYEQYF
TRBV28,TRBJ1-2,-,-,TGTGCCAGCAGTTTCCCCCCAGGGACGAGAGGCTACACCTTC,CASSFPPGTRGYTF
TRBV9,TRBJ2-2,-,-,TGTGCCAGCAGCGCCAAGACCACCGGGGAGCTGTTTTTT,CASSAKTTGELFF
TRBV5-1,TRBJ1-4,-,-,TGCGCCAGCAGCTTGGAACAGCCTTTTAGGGAAAAACTGTTTTTT,CASSLEQPFREKLFF
TRBV28,TRBJ1-2,TRBD1,-,TGTGCCAGCAGGTCTACAGGGGGCCCCTATGGCTACACCTTC,CASRSTGGPYGYTF
TRBV10-3,TRBJ2-5,-,-,TGTGCCATCAGTGAGTTCTACGGACAAGAGACCCAGTACTTC,CAISEFYGQETQYF
TRBV28,TRBJ2-1,TRBD2,-,TGTGCCAGCAGTCCCCCAAGGGAGGGGATAAACAATGAGCAGTTCTTC,CASSPPREGINNEQFF
TRBV7-9,TRBJ1-1,-,-,TGTGCCAGCAGCCAGCGCGCCGGGTCAACTGAAGCTTTCTTT,CASSQRAGSTEAFF
TRBV27,TRBJ1-2,-,few,TGTGCCAGCAGTACCATCCCGGGTGTTGGCTACACCTTC,CASSTIPGVGYTF
TRBV6-5,TRBJ2-7,TRBD1,-,TGTGCCAGCACCCTCCGGGACAGGGCCAGCGAGCAGTACTTC,CASTLRDRASEQYF
TRBV25-1,TRBJ1-1,TRBD1,-,TGTGCCAGCAGTGAATTGGACAGGGACACTGAAGCTTTCTTT,CASSELDRDTEAFF
TRBV19,TRBJ1-2,-,-,TGTGCCAGTAGTATAGTTCCAAAACCCTATGGCTACACCTTC,CASSIVPKPYGYTF
TRBV19,TRBJ1-1,-,-,TGTGCCAGTAGTATCGACAGGAGGACTGAAGCTTTCTTT,CASSIDRRTEAFF
TRBV7-6,TRBJ2-7,-,-,TGTGCCAGCAGCTTAGCCGGGGGCTCCTACGAGCAGTACTTC,CASSLAGGSYEQYF
TRBV5-4,TRBJ1-5,-,-,TGTGCCAGCAGCTTGACGCCTAGCAATCAGCCCCAGCATTTT,CASSLTPSNQPQHF
TRBV4-3,TRBJ1-1,-,-,TGCGCCAGCAGCCAACGGGACGAATCAGAAGCTTTCTTT,CASSQRDESEAFF
TRBV18,TRBJ1-4,-,-,TGTGCCAGCTCACCACCAGGAACCTATGAAAAACTGTTTTTT,CASSPPGTYEKLFF
TRBV4-3,TRBJ2-7,-,-,TGCGCCAGCAGCCAAGAGGGGGGTCAGCAGTACTTC,CASSQEGGQQYF
TRBV4-1,TRBJ1-2,-,-,TGCGCCAGCAGCCAAGATCAGCACGGCGACTATGGCTACACCTTC,CASSQDQHGDYGYTF
TRBV6-5,TRBJ1-5,-,once,TGTGCCAGCAGCCATAAGGCCCATGTGCCCCAGCATTTT,CASSHKAHVPQHF